A selection of T cell receptor beta chains follows, all from one sample in a study of identical twins. TCRdb passed the 5' RACE reads through MiXCR, listing each CDR3 protein once. The data show about 520,000 distinct CDR3 sequences, around 20% seen once. These same data were also listed under a study on T cells expressing NK-cell markers.

The sequenced material came from CD4+ T cells sorted from blood. The receptors come from a woman aged 18-29 years in good health. CDR3s leave out the opening cysteine and the closing phenylalanine or tryptophan. The order of the fields is V gene, D gene, J gene, CDR3 protein. D genes are given only for firm matches.

V gene: TRBV2
D gene: .
J gene: TRBJ2-3
CDR3 protein: ASRALRDTQY

V gene: TRBV6-6
D gene: .
J gene: TRBJ2-5
CDR3 protein: ASSWSGPETQY

V gene: TRBV5-1
D gene: .
J gene: TRBJ2-1
CDR3 protein: ASSLELLNEQF

V gene: TRBV3-1
D gene: .
J gene: TRBJ2-7
CDR3 protein: ASSQVPRGPYEQY

V gene: TRBV12-3/TRBV12-4
D gene: TRBD1
J gene: TRBJ1-1
CDR3 protein: ATVRGGTVNTEAF

V gene: TRBV6-1
D gene: TRBD1
J gene: TRBJ1-2
CDR3 protein: ASSGGQGIYGYT

V gene: TRBV7-2
D gene: .
J gene: TRBJ1-4
CDR3 protein: ASSLSGGTNEKLF

V gene: TRBV12-3/TRBV12-4
D gene: .
J gene: TRBJ2-3
CDR3 protein: ASSFRVSTDTQY

V gene: TRBV20-1
D gene: TRBD2
J gene: TRBJ2-1
CDR3 protein: SVAGLAANEQF

V gene: TRBV9
D gene: TRBD2
J gene: TRBJ2-1
CDR3 protein: ASSVGLALFNEQF

V gene: TRBV6-1
D gene: .
J gene: TRBJ1-3
CDR3 protein: ASSPRLSSGNTIY

V gene: TRBV18
D gene: .
J gene: TRBJ2-7
CDR3 protein: ASSPGDLAAAYEQY

V gene: TRBV2
D gene: TRBD1
J gene: TRBJ1-1
CDR3 protein: ASSPWDRGVTEAF

V gene: TRBV9
D gene: .
J gene: TRBJ2-1
CDR3 protein: ASSAEGSSPQF

V gene: TRBV6-1
D gene: .
J gene: TRBJ1-1
CDR3 protein: ASSHLGGTNTEAF

V gene: TRBV12-5
D gene: TRBD2
J gene: TRBJ2-3
CDR3 protein: ASGSGTTTDTQY

V gene: TRBV20-1
D gene: .
J gene: TRBJ2-5
CDR3 protein: SAPRLTGTQETQY

V gene: TRBV6-5
D gene: .
J gene: TRBJ2-7
CDR3 protein: ASSYQPTGPPGEQY

V gene: TRBV20-1
D gene: TRBD2
J gene: TRBJ2-3
CDR3 protein: SALAGHNTQY

V gene: TRBV6-1
D gene: .
J gene: TRBJ2-7
CDR3 protein: ASSELTGFPTYEQY

V gene: TRBV5-1
D gene: .
J gene: TRBJ2-3
CDR3 protein: ASSLGAGTDTQY

V gene: TRBV28
D gene: .
J gene: TRBJ1-5
CDR3 protein: ASRRQQNQPQH

V gene: TRBV12-3/TRBV12-4
D gene: .
J gene: TRBJ2-5
CDR3 protein: ASRSSAQETQY

V gene: TRBV12-3/TRBV12-4
D gene: .
J gene: TRBJ2-7
CDR3 protein: ASSFSGAGSYEQY

V gene: TRBV20-1
D gene: .
J gene: TRBJ2-6
CDR3 protein: SARRGTGANVLT

V gene: TRBV4-3
D gene: .
J gene: TRBJ2-3
CDR3 protein: ASSQDGAGSYTDTQY

V gene: TRBV12-3/TRBV12-4
D gene: .
J gene: TRBJ2-1
CDR3 protein: ASSRPPAEQF

V gene: TRBV20-1
D gene: .
J gene: TRBJ2-1
CDR3 protein: SAPRGSVPDEQF

V gene: TRBV6-1
D gene: TRBD2
J gene: TRBJ2-2
CDR3 protein: ASRTPGLAVTGELF

V gene: TRBV6-5
D gene: .
J gene: TRBJ2-3
CDR3 protein: ASSYSNYGMGTDTQY

V gene: TRBV20-1
D gene: TRBD2
J gene: TRBJ2-1
CDR3 protein: SASGVAGRNEQF

V gene: TRBV20-1
D gene: .
J gene: TRBJ2-7
CDR3 protein: SAPFESSYEQY

V gene: TRBV18
D gene: TRBD1
J gene: TRBJ1-2
CDR3 protein: ASSPGTGGNYGYT

V gene: TRBV29-1
D gene: TRBD1
J gene: TRBJ1-1
CDR3 protein: SVEQGGTEAF

V gene: TRBV7-2
D gene: .
J gene: TRBJ2-2
CDR3 protein: ASHQTTGELF

V gene: TRBV12-5
D gene: TRBD2
J gene: TRBJ2-1
CDR3 protein: ASGFPPSAGTSGRDSYNEQF

V gene: TRBV12-3/TRBV12-4
D gene: .
J gene: TRBJ1-3
CDR3 protein: ASTRHSGNTIY

V gene: TRBV6-5
D gene: .
J gene: TRBJ2-3
CDR3 protein: ASSWGDPRADTQY

V gene: TRBV15
D gene: TRBD1
J gene: TRBJ2-7
CDR3 protein: ATSRRGQGAGEQY

V gene: TRBV5-1
D gene: .
J gene: TRBJ1-2
CDR3 protein: ASSLVVDSNYGYT

V gene: TRBV5-1
D gene: .
J gene: TRBJ2-5
CDR3 protein: ASTSRAIQETQY

V gene: TRBV4-3
D gene: .
J gene: TRBJ1-1
CDR3 protein: ASSQEVRNEIHTEAF

V gene: TRBV27
D gene: .
J gene: TRBJ2-3
CDR3 protein: ASSTIRARIGSTQY

V gene: TRBV5-5
D gene: TRBD2
J gene: TRBJ2-1
CDR3 protein: ASSDLTSGEYNEQF

V gene: TRBV10-1
D gene: TRBD1
J gene: TRBJ2-7
CDR3 protein: ASRTARDRVYEQY

V gene: TRBV20-1
D gene: TRBD2
J gene: TRBJ2-5
CDR3 protein: SARSQLLAAKMRETQY

V gene: TRBV6-1
D gene: TRBD1
J gene: TRBJ1-1
CDR3 protein: ASSEGTGGIEAF

V gene: TRBV5-1
D gene: TRBD1
J gene: TRBJ1-1
CDR3 protein: ASSLGQGSDAF

V gene: TRBV7-9
D gene: TRBD2
J gene: TRBJ2-7
CDR3 protein: ASTTSGTYEQY

V gene: TRBV9
D gene: .
J gene: TRBJ2-2
CDR3 protein: ASSVVGGGTGELF

V gene: TRBV6-2/TRBV6-3
D gene: .
J gene: TRBJ2-1
CDR3 protein: ASSYDLRRDDNEQF

V gene: TRBV6-5
D gene: .
J gene: TRBJ1-1
CDR3 protein: ASSYSTWGRAF

V gene: TRBV7-6
D gene: TRBD1
J gene: TRBJ1-5
CDR3 protein: ASSLDRGGQPQH

V gene: TRBV20-1
D gene: .
J gene: TRBJ1-1
CDR3 protein: SIKDGRNTEAF

V gene: TRBV5-1
D gene: TRBD1
J gene: TRBJ2-7
CDR3 protein: ASSTGTGGPYEQY